The T cell receptor beta chain described here comes from a study of cytomegalovirus exposure and HLA in healthy donors (dated by TCRdb to about 2017). For the study in its entirety: In an earlier analysis of roughly 590 of the donors, 276 Gb of sequence data and 90 million to 120 million unique TCR beta sequences from roughly 180 million T cells were reported. Around 320 gigabases of sequencing data and tens of millions of unique TCR sequences were included in an early release covering over 600 HLA-typed donors. The genetic ancestry cluster associated with self-reported Caucasian donors included roughly 84% of the roughly 400 genotyped donors. The study aimed to test whether signatures of past pathogen exposure could be identified by cataloging public T cell receptors. Using immunosequencing, the study profiled T cell repertoires from around 680 subjects and related those repertoires to cytomegalovirus serostatus. Along with the roughly 670-subject first cohort, a separate validation cohort of 120 different subjects was used. To predict cytomegalovirus infection status, the study brought together high-throughput TCR immunosequencing, statistical association of individual TCRs with disease status, and machine learning. A later analysis re-examined previously published TCR beta repertoires from 610 or so donors and added high-resolution HLA genotyping to investigate patterns of TCR occurrence. In the later analysis, no new phenotypic data were used to find candidate immune exposures; instead, reliance was placed on TCR beta sequences and their occurrence across donors. To decide whether each TCR beta V gene segment behaved as functional or pseudogenic, an earlier analysis of some 540 of the donors relied on high-throughput TCR beta sequencing. Donor age, sex, ethnicity and CMV serostatus were compiled together with the repertoire data. A later genetic analysis took genome-wide SNP genotypes for about 55% of the 666 donors and used that subset as a discovery cohort. All discovery cohort repertoires had been generated using a single sequencing platform. HLA typing included class I and class II loci at four-digit resolution. The number of typed donors differed by locus: roughly 629-640 for A, B, C, DRB1 and DQB1; approximately 540 for DQA1; approximately 610 for DPA1; and some 430 for DPB1. A handful of DR-DQ haplotypes were handled as single units for association and clustering because linkage in the cohort was strong. On average, roughly 200,000 unique TCR beta nucleotide sequences were sequenced per donor among a few hundred genotyped donors of the cohort, with approximately 18% of those sequences being non-productive.

The library was generated by the immunoSEQ multiplex PCR assay. A mixture of 60 forward primers for TCR Vbeta segments and 13 reverse primers for TCR Jbeta segments was used in the multiplex PCR. The CDR3 region of rearranged TCR beta genes was amplified from genomic DNA with a multiplex PCR assay. Amplified TCR beta libraries were sequenced as 87-base-pair reads on the Illumina HiSeq System. As for the original processing: A later analysis counted approximately 74 million unique TCR beta chains across the 666 repertoires, and around 9.9 million of these chains were shared by at least two donors. Raw reads were error-corrected and collapsed into unique sequences with a nearest-neighbor algorithm that merged closely related sequences to remove PCR and sequencing errors. Alignment of CDR3 sequences to IMGT reference sequences was used to assign V, D and J gene segments. For a sequence to be retained, a match of at least six nucleotides to both a V gene segment and a J gene segment was required. Rearrangements were classified as productive when the CDR3 lacked stop codons and remained in frame with V and J, and all other rearrangements were classified as non-productive. Following IMGT convention, CDR3 was defined as the stretch from the second conserved V-encoded cysteine to the conserved J-encoded phenylalanine. The earlier analysis of about 560 of the donors excluded any sequence lacking an unambiguous match to a single V gene segment. In an earlier analysis of several hundred of the donors, V segments were called functional above 56.7% productive rearrangements and were called segregating when the between-donor standard deviation exceeded 5%. To diagnose cytomegalovirus status from the catalog of TCR beta chain sequences, a statistical classification framework was built. V and J gene assignment, in a later analysis, came from comparing TCR nucleotide sequences with IMGT/GENE-DB human TR gene sequences. The TCRdist pipeline was used in a later analysis to assign CDR3 sequences and most-parsimonious VDJ recombination scenarios. A later analysis defined each TCR beta chain by its CDR3 amino acid sequence plus V-gene family, and excluded reads lacking a unique V-gene family. A later analysis removed 550 to 650 highly shared, low-generation-probability nucleotide sequences to deal with suspected cross-contamination and a sequencing artifact. A later analysis calculated a clonal expansion index for each public chain from normalized within-repertoire ranks of inferred template counts. In a later analysis, generation probabilities were computed using a VDJ recombination model fitted to out-of-frame rearrangements, and the results were checked against IGoR. In a later analysis, hypergeometric tests were used to score TCR-TCR, TCR-HLA and TCR-CMV co-occurrence, with a repertoire-size bias correction applied to TCR pairs. In a later analysis, false discovery rates were estimated by permuting HLA or CMV assignments 20 times. In a later analysis, co-occurring TCRs were grouped using DBSCAN, and TCRdist sequence similarity was added for clustering within HLA-allele-positive subsets. For co-occurrence clustering, repertoires with fewer than 30,000 or more than 120,000 public chains were excluded, along with several repertoires with anomalous nucleotide sharing. TCRdb's version of the immuneACCESS table is confined to in-frame rearrangements and falls short of the full clone set. An unresolved V gene accounts for under half of the shortfall where checked; the remainder is of unknown origin. The D gene and trimming were derived from the DNA, and the V and J assignments and clone size from that table. The sample's own table lists roughly 76,000 clones. Roughly 2.3% of the sample rests with the top ten.

The cohort consisted of some 670 healthy bone marrow donors. Cohort members were all nominally healthy when sampled, although unrecorded immune exposures were likely present. The donor tested CMV seropositive and was one of the 289 seropositive cohort members. Every donor gave a peripheral blood sample, and the peripheral blood mononuclear cells from that sample were used for TCR beta sequencing. Genomic DNA extraction from the blood cell samples was performed with the Qiagen DNeasy Blood Extraction Kit. Here is what the overall study found, with its caveats: In a later analysis, HLA-associated TCR beta chains were found to be more clonally expanded and to have lower generation probabilities than equally common non-associated chains. Most TCR sequences were observed very rarely across donors, whereas some public TCRs were present in many individuals. Three of the identified cytomegalovirus-associated TCR beta chains were confirmed in vitro to be specific for cytomegalovirus antigens. A later analysis found that TCR association rates varied across HLA loci, with DRB1 alleles showing the most associated TCRs and HLA-C alleles the fewest. In both the original and validation cohorts, the classifier was reported to diagnose cytomegalovirus status with high specificity and sensitivity. In a later analysis, most CMV-associated TCR beta chains were found to appear HLA-restricted, with HLA associations seemingly driven largely by CMV exposure. When HLA alleles, especially DR and DQ, strongly co-occurred, TCR associations were difficult to assign to individual alleles. Correlated functional status among segregating V segments might be attributable to linkage disequilibrium, but an unknown experimental factor could not be ruled out. In a later genetic analysis, a missense DCLRE1C variant was associated with V-gene and J-gene trimming of TCR beta chains, and the association was replicated in an independent cohort. Because some donors lacked HLA typing at each locus, the association tests relied only on the typed subset. A total of 150 to 200 TCR beta chains were listed by the study as associated with cytomegalovirus. A cluster of highly shared sequence variants was judged likely to represent a technical artifact of the sequencing pipeline. In a later genetic analysis, fewer N-insertions in productive TCRs were reported among donors in an Asian-associated ancestry cluster than the approximately 710-donor mean. Because counts were too low, 15 to 20 rarely observed V segments, including chromosome 9 orphons, were left out of the earlier analysis of a few hundred of the donors. The presence/absence analyses assumed that sequencing depth was roughly uniform across donors, and that assumption may not be true. A later analysis reported that several top co-occurrence clusters appeared linked to parvovirus B19, influenza, CMV and Epstein-Barr virus. Because the 87-base-pair reads could not distinguish some IMGT-functional V segments, including TRBV6-2 and TRBV6-3, those segments were excluded. This cohort had only TCR beta chains sequenced, and the lack of alpha or paired-chain data limited which features could be detected. Broadly in line with IMGT annotations, most TCR beta V segments showed up in productive rearrangements about 87% or about 30% of the time in an earlier analysis of around 600 of the donors. The only immune exposure information available for the cohort was CMV serostatus. A further reported finding was that TCR beta sequences accurately predicted the HLA-A and HLA-B alleles for most subjects in the first cohort. In a later analysis, some 18,000 TCR beta sequences were associated with specific HLA alleles at a false discovery rate of 0.05. The authors suggested that the approach could potentially be generalized to other disease states and immunological phenotypes.

On this clone itself: Which antigen it targets is not known.

Deletion took 2 bases off V and 0 bases off J, with a span of 3 bases between the germline ends. CDR1 and CDR2 are read off the germline V gene as SGDLS and YYNGEE. From the cysteine up to the phenylalanine, the CDR3 has a length of 13 residues. The DNA shown is the 39-base CDR3, in frame from base 1. The receptor was isolated from a female donor in good health and CMV-seropositive. Sequenced input: PBMCs. The sequence is built from TRBV9 and TRBJ1-3; no D gene call is confident. Read as DNA, the sequence is TGTGCCAGCAGCGTCGGCTCTGGAAACACCATATATTTT. It codes for CASSVGSGNTIYF.